This entry features one T cell receptor beta chain sequence. Its antigen remains unidentified. V was pared by 11 bases and J by 3 bases, with 12 bases of the junction left unmatched. From germline, CDR1 is WSHSY and CDR2 SAAADI. This CDR3 contains 14 residues. This sample is part of a study of CD8 T cells in Susac syndrome. For the study at large: When their blood was taken, patients with Susac syndrome were therapy-naive, taking corticosteroids, or taking intravenous immunoglobulin alone. Overall study results and limits: It was acknowledged by the study that relatively few individuals were included in its TCR sequencing and HLA analysis.

With random hexamers, 0.5 to 1 ug RNA was reverse transcribed. TCRdb independently ran MiXCR on the immunoSEQ multiplex PCR reads; one entry per CDR3 protein. The repertoire holds approximately 190,000 distinct CDR3 sequences, with approximately 95% as singletons. Sample: CD8+ T cells from PBMCs. The clonotype comes from a human donor with Susac syndrome. The rearrangement joins TRBV10-2 to TRBJ2-7; 8 positions match TRBD1. CDR3 in amino acids: CAATPGTGLYEQYF. CDR3 nucleotides: TGCGCCGCTACGCCCGGGACAGGTCTCTACGAGCAGTACTTC.